This T cell receptor beta chain emerged from a study of T cells in localized non-small cell lung cancer. V dropped 3 bases and J dropped 0 bases, with 8 bases sitting between them. Looked up from germline, CDR1 is MNHGY and CDR2 is SAAAGT. The length of the CDR3 is 14 residues. Assay: immunoSEQ multiplex PCR; the TCRdb copy retains only in-frame clones and omits some. The sample has under 5,500 clones, 32% seen once; the top ten hold roughly 9%. The TCR originated in a woman aged 35 to 70 with stage II squamous cell lung carcinoma. This chain connects TRBV6-8 to TRBJ1-1; D remains ambiguous. Sequencing used lung tumor tissue, obtained before any cancer treatment. The CDR3, as DNA: TGTGCCAGCAGTTATTACGGACTGAACACTGAAGCTTTCTTT. This encodes CASSYYGLNTEAFF.